One sample yielded the 18 T cell receptor beta chains listed below, sequenced in a study of tumor-infiltrating lymphocytes in primary liver carcinoma. A primer matching the constant region was used to make TCR beta cDNA from around 550 ng of total RNA. Slightly modified ARM-PCR served as the procedure for the TCR beta libraries. These libraries came from three rounds of nested multiplex PCR. The opening two PCR rounds, ten to eleven cycles each, paired TRBV1-TRBV30 forward primers with a C-beta reverse primer. TCRdb re-called the multiplex PCR reads through MiXCR, storing one row per CDR3 protein. The sample holds tens of thousands of distinct CDR3 sequences, about two thirds seen once. For each extraction, RNA and DNA were obtained together from 20-30 mg of unsorted bulk tissue. Source material: liver tumor tissue from sampling region 5. Subset indicated: tumor region T5, tumor centre. The receptor set was obtained from a man in his forties or fifties with primary liver carcinoma and hepatitis B virus infection.

As regards this clonotype: Just one base apart from a much larger clone, this may be a read error. The V call is TRBV28, the J call TRBJ2-7; possible D gene TRBD2, 5 bases. Looked up from germline, CDR1 is MDHEN and CDR2 is SYDVKM. The CDR3 spans 12 residues. The CDR3 is CVSSFEGVGQYF. In DNA form, the CDR3 reads TGTGTCAGCAGTTTCGAGGGAGTGGGGCAGTACTTC. Full variable domain (missing parts from reference TRBV28 and TRBJ2-7): DVKVTQSSRYLVKRTGEKVFLECVQDMDHENMFWYRQDPGLGLRLIYFSYDVKMKEKGDIPEGYSVSREKKERFSLILESASTNQTSMYLCVSSFEGVGQYFGPGTRLTVT.

This CDR3 reads CASSPETGERNEQFF. The CDR3 DNA reads TGTGCCAGCAGCCCGGAAACAGGGGAACGTAATGAGCAGTTCTTC. The chain couples TRBV7-2 to TRBJ2-1; TRBD1 agrees at 7 bases. CDR3 length: 15 amino acids. V was pared by 5 bases and J by 7 bases, with 11 bases of the junction left unmatched. Per the germline V gene, CDR1 is SGHTA and CDR2 is FQGNSA.

Points on this clonotype: The junction shows a germline mismatch at one end, possibly a read error. The chain links TRBV12-3 or TRBV12-4 to TRBJ1-2, with 8 bases matching TRBD1. This CDR3 has 16 residues. The DNA of the CDR3 is TGCGCCAGCAGTTCCCCCGACGGACAGGGCTACTGTGGCTACACCTTC. It yields the protein CASSSPDGQGYCGYTF.

A word on this clonotype: Just one base apart from a much larger clone, this may be a read error. CDR3 sequence: CASSFRLAGIDTHYF. In nucleotides, the CDR3 is TGCGCCAGCAGCTTTCGACTAGCGGGTATAGATACGCATTATTTT. V usage is TRBV5-1 and J usage is TRBJ2-3; TRBD2 matches at 10 bases. The CDR3 extends over 15 amino acids. Germline V gives CDR1 SGHRS, CDR2 YFSETQ.

A note on this clonotype: A read error is possible here, since a much larger clone lies one base away. The chain links TRBV6-4 to TRBJ2-1, with TRBD1 as a possible D gene (5 bases). The CDR3 is 13 residues long. Germline V gives CDR1 MRHNA, CDR2 SNTAGT. CDR3: CSSSDSDNNEQFF. The CDR3 DNA follows: TGTTCCAGCAGTGACTCGGACAACAATGAGCAGTTCTTC.

V and J are TRBV6-6 and TRBJ1-6; no firm D call. Per germline, CDR1 MNHNY and CDR2 SVGAGI (reference sequence). The CDR3 extends over 13 amino acids. This CDR3 is CVGWSSYNSPLHF. Written as DNA, the CDR3 is TGTGTCGGTTGGAGCTCCTATAATTCACCCCTCCACTTT.

Comments on this clonotype: The germline gene is not matched at one end of the junction; a read error may be the cause. The V call is TRBV29-1, the J call TRBJ1-2; D remains ambiguous. Looked up from germline, CDR1 is SQVTM and CDR2 is ANQGSEA. This CDR3 contains 13 residues. In DNA, the CDR3 is TGTGTCGCCCACGGAACTTATAACTATGGCTACACCTTC. Protein: CVAHGTYNYGYTF.

As concerns this clonotype: An end of the junction differs from the germline gene, which may be a read error. The chain is built from TRBV29-1 and TRBJ1-4; D is perhaps TRBD1 (6 bases). This CDR3 is built from 12 residues. Germline V CDR1 and CDR2: SQVTM, ANQGSEA. The chain's CDR3 is CSVQGLDEELFF. The CDR3, as DNA: TGTAGCGTTCAGGGGTTGGATGAAGAACTGTTTTTT. The whole variable domain, filled in from reference TRBV29-1 and TRBJ1-4, reads SAVISQKPSRDICQRGTSLTIQCQVDSQVTMMFWYRQQPGQSLTLIATANQGSEATYESGFVIDKFPISRPNLTFSTLTVSNMSPEDSSIYLCSVQGLDEELFFGSGTQLSVL.

As to this clonotype: This may come from a read error, since a much larger clone is one base off. J is TRBJ2-2 and V is TRBV24-1, with 8 bases that match TRBD1. CDR1 is KGHDR, CDR2 SFDVKD, per germline. The length of the CDR3 is 15 residues. CDR3 sequence reads: CAISWRQGPTGELFF. CDR3 coding DNA: TGTGCCATCAGTTGGAGACAGGGGCCCACCGGGGAGCTGTTTTTT.

The V gene is TRBV11-2, the J gene TRBJ2-7; the match to TRBD2 covers 7 bases. Germline lookup yields CDR1 SGHAT and CDR2 FQNNGV. This CDR3 is 13 amino acids long. J was trimmed by 9 bases and V by 1 base; bases with no gene match: 6. The CDR3 region is CASSLAGGGWQYF. The CDR3, as DNA: TGTGCCAGCAGCTTAGCGGGCGGGGGATGGCAGTACTTC.

The chain is built from TRBV28 and TRBJ2-7; TRBD2 is a possible D gene (6 bases). Trimming stripped 6 bases from V and 9 bases from J, with 24 bases between. This CDR3 has 15 residues. Germline V gene data show CDR1 as MDHEN and CDR2 as SYDVKM. CDR3 nucleotides: TGTGCCAGCAGCCATATAGGAGGGGTTGAATCAAGGCAGTACTTC. Its translation: CASSHIGGVESRQYF.

The chain has TRBV12-3 or TRBV12-4 and TRBJ2-6; the match to TRBD1 covers 7 bases. There are 17 residues in the CDR3. V gave up 9 bases and J gave up 0 bases; unmatched junction bases: 11. CDR3 DNA sequence: TGTGCCAGTGGTTTAACGGGACAGACCTCTGGGGCCAACGTCCTGACTTTC. Protein sequence: CASGLTGQTSGANVLTF.

This clonotype was recorded many times. The V and J genes are TRBV6-5 and TRBJ1-1; D might be TRBD1 (5 bases). This CDR3 is 13 amino acids long. Germline values: CDR1 MNHEY, CDR2 SVGAGI. Between the trimmed V and J ends, which lost 2 bases and 1 base, there was a span of 5 bases. CDR3 sequence (DNA): TGTGCCAGCAGTTACAGGGGGAACACTGAAGCTTTCTTT. Translating gives CASSYRGNTEAFF.

A remark on this clonotype: One junction end disagrees with the germline gene, perhaps due to a read error. The rearrangement joins TRBV6-5 to TRBJ2-7; unclear D gene. This CDR3 comprises 12 residues. Germline CDR1 is MNHEY and CDR2 is SVGAGI. In nucleotides, the CDR3 is TGTGCCGGCAGTAATGGGCTGTACGAGCAGTACTTC. Protein: CAGSNGLYEQYF.

This clonotype was seen ten or more times. J is TRBJ2-3 and V is TRBV10-3; the D gene is possibly TRBD2 (8 bases). Trimming cost V 7 bases and J 4 bases, with 15 bases left between them. Germline V lookup: CDR1 ENHRY, CDR2 SYGVKD. CDR3 length equals 14 residues. The CDR3 bases are TGTGCCATCACGGGAGGGGGCGGCCCAGATACGCAGTATTTT. This translates into CAITGGGGPDTQYF.

This sequence joins TRBV4-1 and TRBJ2-7; TRBD2 might be the D (5 bases). Germline V gene lookup returns CDR1 MGHRA and CDR2 YSYEKL. The CDR3 has 15 residues. Trimming removed 1 base at V and 3 bases at J, with 13 bases between. CDR3 residues: CASSQASNGNYEQYF. The CDR3 region has the DNA TGCGCCAGCAGCCAAGCTTCTAACGGGAACTACGAGCAGTACTTC.

As regards this clonotype: The CDR3 ends on some other residue instead of the conserved phenylalanine or tryptophan, so this is likely a read error. The chain carries TRBV29-1 and TRBJ2-5; D call uncertain. Germline V gene sequence: CDR1 SQVTM, CDR2 ANQGSEA. Trimming took 2 bases from V and 5 from J, leaving 9 bases between them. The CDR3 is made up of 12 amino acids. The CDR3 loop reads CSVETIGETQYS. CDR3 in DNA: TGCAGCGTTGAAACAATCGGGGAGACCCAGTACTCC.

This clonotype has a single count. Compared with germline, one end of the junction differs, possibly owing to a read error. The chain uses TRBV30 and TRBJ2-3, with 10 bases that match TRBD2. CDR1 and CDR2 from the germline V gene are GTSNPN and SVGIG (reference sequence). The CDR3 consists of 17 residues. The CDR3 spells CTWNPELAGTFTDTQYF. The CDR3 region has the DNA TGTACCTGGAATCCGGAACTAGCGGGAACTTTCACAGATACGCAGTATTTT. Combining the CDR3 with reference TRBV30 and TRBJ2-3 gives the whole variable domain SQTIHQWPATLVQPVGSPLSLECTVEGTSNPNLYWYRQAAGRGLQLLFYSVGIGQISSEVPQNLSASRPQDRQFILSSKKLLLSDSGFYLCTWNPELAGTFTDTQYFGPGTRLTVL.